The 30 T cell receptor beta chains below all came from one sample that was sequenced in a study of T cells in Graves' hyperthyroidism and ophthalmopathy. The investigators amplified TCR beta CDR3 regions from RNA transcripts. In the first-round RT-PCR of the TCR CDR3, the HTBI primer set was used. From the multiplex PCR reads, TCRdb called clonotypes with MiXCR, one entry per CDR3 protein. The data contain around 300,000 distinct CDR3 sequences, about an eighth of them seen just once; the ten biggest clones take up almost 8%. Sequences were obtained from blood. The receptor set was obtained from a woman in her 30s with Graves' hyperthyroidism that later progressed to Graves' ophthalmopathy.

This clonotype was seen ten or more times. The chain combines TRBV7-9 with TRBJ2-1, with 16 bases aligning to TRBD2. Germline V gene sequence: CDR1 SEHNR, CDR2 FQNEAQ (reference sequence). V lost 4 bases, J lost 0 bases, and 6 bases stayed unmatched. The CDR3 consists of 19 residues. This CDR3 reads CASSSGLAGGKSSYNEQFF. The CDR3 DNA reads TGTGCCAGCAGCTCGGGACTAGCGGGAGGGAAGAGCTCCTACAATGAGCAGTTCTTC.

The genes are TRBV24-1 and TRBJ2-1; unclear D gene. CDR1 and CDR2 from the germline V gene are KGHDR and SFDVKD. Trimming cost V 1 base and J 9 bases, with 6 bases left between them. The CDR3 covers 12 residues. The CDR3 spells CATSDLWAEQFF. CDR3 nucleotides: TGTGCCACCAGTGATTTATGGGCTGAGCAGTTCTTC.

About this clonotype itself: A read error may explain this, as a much larger clone is one base away. This chain links TRBV29-1 with TRBJ1-2; D is perhaps TRBD1 (5 bases). This CDR3 spans 16 amino acids. Germline V lookup: CDR1 SQVTM, CDR2 ANQGSEA. CDR3 nucleotides: TGCAGCGTTGAAGATCAGGCAGCCCCGCGGGGCTATGGCTGCACCTTC. It yields the protein CSVEDQAAPRGYGCTF.

A remark on this clonotype: Here the CDR3 omits its conserved ending phenylalanine or tryptophan, so a read error is the likely source. J is TRBJ1-6 and V is TRBV4-2, with D unclear. Germline assignment: CDR1 LGHNA and CDR2 YNFKEQ. The CDR3 totals 15 residues. V was shortened by 4 bases and J by 5 bases, with 12 bases between the two germline ends. CDR3 in amino acids: CASSPGRGNNSPLHL. The CDR3 DNA is TGTGCCAGCAGCCCCGGACGGGGAAATAATTCACCCCTCCACCTT.

This clonotype was recorded many times. The chain joins TRBV11-1 to TRBJ2-1, with 7 bases identical to TRBD1. The length of the CDR3 is 14 residues. Trimming cost V 2 bases and J 9 bases; bases outside gene matches: 7. Germline CDR1 is SGHAT and CDR2 is FQDESV (reference sequence). The CDR3 loop is CASSLRQGFGEQFF. The CDR3 nucleotides read TGTGCCAGCAGCTTAAGACAGGGATTCGGTGAGCAGTTCTTC. The entire variable domain, with the rest obtained from reference TRBV11-1 and TRBJ2-1, is as follows: EAEVAQSPRYKITEKSQAVAFWCDPISGHATLYWYRQILGQGPELLVQFQDESVVDDSQLPKDRFSAERLKGVDSTLKIQPAELGDSAMYLCASSLRQGFGEQFFGPGTRLTVL.

This clonotype was recorded at least ten times. This chain joins TRBV20-1 and TRBJ2-7; tentatively, D is TRBD2 (6 bases). The CDR3 is 14 amino acids. The germline V gene has CDR1 DFQATT and CDR2 SNEGSKA (reference sequence). V lost 5 bases, J lost 2 bases, and 16 bases lay in between. The CDR3 sequence: CSAHHRDLPYEQYF. The CDR3 DNA follows: TGCAGTGCTCATCACCGGGACTTGCCCTACGAGCAGTACTTC.

The table lists this clonotype with many counts. The chain employs TRBV3-1 and TRBJ2-7, with D hard to call. Looked up from germline, CDR1 is LGHDT and CDR2 is YNNKEL (reference sequence). CDR3 length: 12 amino acids. V lost 4 bases, J lost 3 bases, and 7 bases lay in between. CDR3 nucleotides: TGTGCCAGCAGCCTAAACAACTACGAGCAGTACTTC. It encodes CASSLNNYEQYF.

This clonotype has a count of ten or more. The chain couples TRBV27 to TRBJ2-7, with 10 bases that match TRBD1. The germline V gene encodes CDR1 MNHEY and CDR2 SMNVEV (reference sequence). The length of the CDR3 is 15 residues. V lost 4 bases to trimming and J lost 4 bases; unmatched junction nucleotides: 7. CDR3 nucleotides: TGTGCCAGCAGTTACGAGGGACAGGGGAATTACGAGCAGTACTTC. Its protein product is CASSYEGQGNYEQYF.

Points on this clonotype: A single base separates this from a much larger clone, so it may be a read error. The DNA of the CDR3 is TGCAGTCACCATCTAGGGGCAGATACGCGGTATTTT. Protein sequence: CSHHLGADTRYF. The rearrangement links TRBV29-1 to TRBJ2-3; D might be TRBD1 (5 bases). Germline-derived CDR1 and CDR2 are SQVTM and ANQGSEA. This CDR3 region has 12 residues.

This clonotype was detected ten times or more. The chain employs TRBV20-1 and TRBJ2-5; 8 nucleotides agree with TRBD2. Germline V gene sequence: CDR1 DFQATT, CDR2 SNEGSKA (reference sequence). J gave up 4 bases and V 6 bases, and 10 bases lay outside the gene matches. The CDR3 spans 14 residues. The CDR3 region is CSASRAGGRETQYF. DNA for the CDR3: TGCAGTGCGAGCCGGGCGGGAGGTCGAGAGACCCAGTACTTC.

The V and J genes are TRBV19 and TRBJ1-1, with no clear D. V was clipped by 2 bases and J by 7 bases, with 5 bases between them. Germline CDR1 reads LNHDA; CDR2 reads SQIVND (reference sequence). The CDR3 runs to 11 residues. CDR3 in amino acids: CASSIRGEAFF. CDR3 DNA: TGTGCCAGTAGTATACGAGGTGAAGCTTTCTTT.

V is TRBV4-2 and J is TRBJ2-1, with a weak D call TRBD1 (5 bases). This CDR3 spans 14 amino acids. Germline lookup yields CDR1 LGHNA and CDR2 YNFKEQ. Trimming removed 1 base at V and 4 bases at J, with 8 bases between. The CDR3 DNA sequence: TGTGCCAGCAGCCAAGTAGGACAATACAATGAGCAGTTCTTC. Protein product: CASSQVGQYNEQFF.

This clonotype was found a few times. The V call is TRBV7-9, the J call TRBJ2-2; D is unclear. Germline CDR1 SEHNR, CDR2 FQNEAQ (reference sequence). The CDR3 is made up of 16 amino acids. V was trimmed by 5 bases and J by 3 bases, leaving 16 bases between them. The CDR3 region has the DNA TGTGCCAGCAGCATTACAACCGGGCCTTACACCGGGGAGCTGTTTTTT. Encoded protein: CASSITTGPYTGELFF.

Only a few counts were recorded for this clonotype. The chain has TRBV19 and TRBJ2-1, with 8 nucleotides matching TRBD2. The CDR3 loop spans 14 amino acids. CDR1 and CDR2 (germline): LNHDA, SQIVND (reference sequence). V dropped 7 bases and J dropped 1; count of bases not matched to a gene: 3. This CDR3 reads CASKTSGSYNEQFF. CDR3 DNA sequence: TGTGCCAGTAAAACTAGCGGTTCCTACAATGAGCAGTTCTTC.

This clonotype has only a few counts. The chain employs TRBV6-1 and TRBJ2-7; 8 bases are shared with TRBD1. With V trimmed by 2 bases and J by 3 bases, 3 bases remained unmatched. The CDR3 is 14 amino acids. Germline V gene sequence: CDR1 MNHNS, CDR2 SASEGT. CDR3 in amino acids: CASSERTGYYEQYF. CDR3 bases: TGTGCCAGCAGTGAACGGACAGGGTACTACGAGCAGTACTTC.

This clonotype appeared many times. This chain links TRBV9 with TRBJ2-7, with D possibly TRBD2 on 6 matching bases. V was trimmed by 4 bases and J by 3 bases, leaving 14 bases between them. Germline V gene lookup returns CDR1 SGDLS and CDR2 YYNGEE. CDR3 length equals 14 residues. The DNA for the CDR3 is TGTGCCAGCAGCTCCCGACTAGTTGGCTACGAGCAGTACTTC. It translates to CASSSRLVGYEQYF.

The chain employs TRBV29-1 and TRBJ2-2; TRBD2 matches 10 bases. The germline V gene encodes CDR1 SQVTM and CDR2 ANQGSEA. V shed 1 base and J 7 bases; nucleotides not matched to a gene: 6. CDR3 length: 15 residues. CDR3 DNA sequence: TGCAGCGTTGAAGTGCTAGCGGGAGTGGACGGGGAGCTGTTTTTT. Translation gives CSVEVLAGVDGELFF.

This clonotype was observed many times. The CDR3 nucleotides read TGTGCCAGCAGCAATCACAGGGACAGGGCTAACTATGGCTACACCTTC. This translates into CASSNHRDRANYGYTF. This chain connects TRBV7-8 to TRBJ1-2; 9 nucleotides align to TRBD1. Germline values: CDR1 SGHVS, CDR2 FQNEAQ. V shed 5 bases and J 0 bases; nucleotides not matched to a gene: 7. The CDR3 extends over 16 amino acids. Looking up the rest from reference TRBV7-8 and TRBJ1-2 gives the full variable domain: GAGVSQSPRYKVAKRGQDVALRCDPISGHVSLFWYQQALGQGPEFLTYFQNEAQLDKSGLPSDRFFAERPEGSVSTLKIQRTQQEDSAVYLCASSNHRDRANYGYTFGSGTRLTVV.

This clonotype was observed many times. This chain connects TRBV24-1 to TRBJ1-2; D gene ambiguous. Germline assignment: CDR1 KGHDR and CDR2 SFDVKD. The CDR3 has 14 residues. Deletions cut 2 bases from V and 1 base from J, with 7 bases between. The DNA of the CDR3 is TGTGCCACCAGTGATTCTTGGCGTAACTATGGCTACACCTTC. It translates to CATSDSWRNYGYTF.

The chain is built from TRBV5-4 and TRBJ2-1; D gene ambiguous. V was shortened by 2 bases and J by 4 bases, with 10 bases between the two germline ends. The germline V gene has CDR1 SGHNT and CDR2 YYREEE (reference sequence). The CDR3 has 14 amino acids. This chain's CDR3 is CASSFVSDYNEQFF. In DNA form, the CDR3 reads TGTGCCAGCAGCTTCGTATCAGATTACAATGAGCAGTTCTTC.

The rearrangement links TRBV6-9 to TRBJ1-1; 9 bases are shared with TRBD1. V lost 2 bases to trimming and J lost 4 bases; unmatched junction nucleotides: 11. Per the germline V gene, CDR1 is MNHGY and CDR2 is SVAAGI. The CDR3 has 17 residues. CDR3 sequence: CASSYPHKGQGVTEAFF. CDR3 nucleotides: TGTGCCAGCAGTTATCCCCATAAGGGACAGGGTGTCACTGAAGCTTTCTTT.

This clonotype was detected many times. The chain employs TRBV7-2 and TRBJ2-2; TRBD1 is a possible D gene (5 bases). Trimming took 3 bases from V and 2 from J, leaving 10 bases between them. This CDR3 region has 15 residues. Per germline, CDR1 SGHTA and CDR2 FQGNSA. The DNA of the CDR3 is TGTGCCAGCAGCTTTTGGGGCACAAACACCGGGGAGCTGTTTTTT. It is translated as CASSFWGTNTGELFF. Combining the CDR3 with reference TRBV7-2 and TRBJ2-2 gives the whole variable domain GAGVSQSPSNKVTEKGKDVELRCDPISGHTALYWYRQSLGQGLEFLIYFQGNSAPDKSGLPSDRFSAERTGGSVSTLTIQRTQQEDSAVYLCASSFWGTNTGELFFGEGSRLTVL.

This clonotype has ten or more counts. The rearrangement uses TRBV11-2 and TRBJ2-7, with D maybe TRBD1 (6 bases). V was trimmed by 5 bases and J by 2 bases, leaving 16 bases between them. In germline, CDR1 is SGHAT, CDR2 FQNNGV. This CDR3 is built from 15 residues. In nucleotides, the CDR3 is TGTGCCAGCAGCACCACAGGGATTCCGGCCTACGAGCAGTACTTC. Its translation: CASSTTGIPAYEQYF.

This clonotype was detected ten times or more. The genes are TRBV2 and TRBJ2-5; 8 bases fit TRBD1. The CDR3 totals 15 residues. Trimming at V came to 6 bases and at J to 4 bases, leaving 10 bases not matched to a gene. The germline CDR1 and CDR2 sequences are SNHLY and FYNNEI. The CDR3: CASSSADRGRETQYF. The CDR3 bases are TGTGCCAGCAGCTCAGCTGACAGGGGAAGAGAGACCCAGTACTTC.

This clonotype appeared many times. The chain is built from TRBV11-2 and TRBJ2-7, with 8 positions matching TRBD2. Germline assignment: CDR1 SGHAT and CDR2 FQNNGV. The CDR3 loop spans 12 amino acids. Unmatched junction bases numbered 6, after V lost 7 bases and J lost 7 bases. DNA for the CDR3: TGTGCCAGCAACAGCGGGGGTCTTGAGCAGTACTTC. This translates into CASNSGGLEQYF.

There are many counts of this clonotype. The chain has TRBV18 and TRBJ2-2; unclear D gene. Deletions cut 1 base from V and 3 bases from J, with 9 bases between. From germline, CDR1 is KGHSH and CDR2 LQKENI. The CDR3 totals 15 residues. The CDR3 region has the DNA TGTGCCAGCTCACCACGGAGAGGCCACACCGGGGAGCTGTTTTTT. It encodes CASSPRRGHTGELFF.

This clonotype was recorded at least ten times. The chain is built from TRBV20-1 and TRBJ2-5; D remains unclear. CDR3 length: 12 residues. Trimming stripped 5 bases from V and 4 bases from J, with 11 bases between. From germline, CDR1 is DFQATT and CDR2 SNEGSKA (reference sequence). The CDR3 region has the DNA TGCAGTGCTCAGGACGAGGTAGAGACCCAGTACTTC. Its protein product is CSAQDEVETQYF.

This clonotype was counted only a few times. The chain links TRBV19 to TRBJ2-7, with a possible D match to TRBD1 (6 bases). The germline gives CDR1 LNHDA, CDR2 SQIVND (reference sequence). Trimming pared 5 bases from V and 2 bases from J, leaving 10 bases between. The CDR3 spans 13 residues. CDR3 region: CASSLGHTYEQYF. The CDR3 coding sequence is TGTGCCAGTAGTTTGGGACATACCTACGAGCAGTACTTC.

In this sample, this clonotype turned up a few times. V is TRBV4-1 and J is TRBJ2-1; 13 nucleotides agree with TRBD2. The CDR3 contains 15 residues. Germline CDR1 is MGHRA and CDR2 is YSYEKL. V shed 2 bases, J shed 9 bases, and the junction held 4 bases outside the gene matches. In nucleotides, the CDR3 is TGCGCCAGCAGCCAACGGGGACTAGCGGGACTTGAGCAGTTCTTC. It specifies CASSQRGLAGLEQFF.

In its sample, this clonotype was seen many times. The genes are TRBV6-2 or TRBV6-3 and TRBJ1-5; maybe TRBD1 (5 bases). This CDR3 has 14 residues. Germline V lookup: CDR1 MNHEY, CDR2 SVGEGT. With 0 bases removed from V and 4 bases from J, the gap between germline ends came to 7 bases. The chain's CDR3 is CASSYSGGNQPQHF. As DNA, the CDR3 is TGTGCCAGCAGTTACTCGGGGGGGAATCAGCCCCAGCATTTT.